The 14 T cell receptor beta chains below come from one sample, sequenced in a study of response to subunit inactivated influenza vaccine. TCRdb reprocessed the RT-PCR reads with MiXCR, giving one entry per CDR3 protein. The data show 150,000 or so distinct CDR3 sequences, with approximately 11% seen just once and roughly 12% held by the top ten. The material was non-naive T cells sorted from PBMCs, obtained roughly 47 days after vaccination. The receptors come from a man aged 45 to 65 who received an inactivated influenza vaccine.

This clonotype was counted ten times or more. This rearrangement joins TRBV20-1 to TRBJ2-1, with TRBD2 identical over 11 bases. Trimming removed 5 bases from V and 6 bases from J; junction bases left unmatched: 9. This CDR3 is built from 15 residues. From germline, CDR1 is DFQATT and CDR2 SNEGSKA (reference sequence). The DNA of the CDR3 is TGCAGTGCTCGAAAACTAGCGGGGGCCGCCAATGAGCAGTTCTTC. It yields the protein CSARKLAGAANEQFF.

This clonotype was picked up many times. The rearrangement joins TRBV7-3 to TRBJ2-1, with TRBD1 identical over 8 bases. Looked up from germline, CDR1 is SGHTA and CDR2 is FQGTGA. This CDR3 region has 15 residues. V lost 2 bases to trimming and J lost 3 bases; unmatched junction nucleotides: 3. CDR3 bases: TGTGCCAGCAGCTTATGGGGGACAGGCTACAATGAGCAGTTCTTC. This gives the protein CASSLWGTGYNEQFF.

The chain joins TRBV11-2 to TRBJ2-5; 13 nucleotides agree with TRBD2. This CDR3 comprises 15 residues. V lost 6 bases to trimming and J lost 2 bases; unmatched junction nucleotides: 3. Germline values: CDR1 SGHAT, CDR2 FQNNGV. The CDR3 DNA reads TGTGCCAGCAGTTCGGGACTAGCGGGACAAGAGACCCAGTACTTC. This translates into CASSSGLAGQETQYF. Looking up the rest from reference TRBV11-2 and TRBJ2-5 gives the full variable domain: EAGVAQSPRYKIIEKRQSVAFWCNPISGHATLYWYQQILGQGPKLLIQFQNNGVVDDSQLPKDRFSAERLKGVDSTLKIQPAKLEDSAVYLCASSSGLAGQETQYFGPGTRLLVL.

This chain connects TRBV28 to TRBJ2-1; no firm D call. Germline values: CDR1 MDHEN, CDR2 SYDVKM. V shed 2 bases and J shed 7 bases, with 9 bases lying between them. The CDR3 totals 13 residues. The CDR3 bases are TGTGCCAGCAGTTTACTCTCGGAGAATGAGCAGTTCTTC. Amino acid sequence: CASSLLSENEQFF.

The rearrangement uses TRBV29-1 and TRBJ1-1; D remains ambiguous. CDR3 length: 13 residues. The germline V and J ends were trimmed by 0 bases and 11 bases, with 16 bases remaining between them. Germline V gene sequence: CDR1 SQVTM, CDR2 ANQGSEA. CDR3 sequence: CSVEDYQIRKAFF. In DNA form, the CDR3 reads TGCAGCGTTGAAGATTATCAGATAAGGAAGGCTTTCTTT. Drawing the rest from reference TRBV29-1 and TRBJ1-1, the complete variable domain is SAVISQKPSRDICQRGTSLTIQCQVDSQVTMMFWYRQQPGQSLTLIATANQGSEATYESGFVIDKFPISRPNLTFSTLTVSNMSPEDSSIYLCSVEDYQIRKAFFGQGTRLTVV.

This clonotype was recorded at least ten times. The J gene is TRBJ1-6, the V gene TRBV7-9; D unresolved. The V and J ends lost 1 base and 10 bases respectively, with 8 bases between them. The CDR3 length is 13 residues. Per the germline V gene, CDR1 is SEHNR and CDR2 is FQNEAQ (reference sequence). Here the CDR3 DNA reads TGTGCCAGCAGCTTAGATCAAACGTCACCCCTCCACTTT. Translating gives CASSLDQTSPLHF.

Ten or more counts support this clonotype. J is TRBJ2-1 and V is TRBV29-1; TRBD1 might be the D (6 bases). The CDR3 covers 12 residues. Germline CDR1 and CDR2: SQVTM and ANQGSEA. With 6 bases removed from V and 5 bases from J, the gap between germline ends came to 11 bases. The CDR3 DNA sequence: TGCAGCGTCCCGACAGGCGACAATGAGCAGTTCTTC. Translating gives CSVPTGDNEQFF.

The table lists this clonotype with many counts. The CDR3 DNA reads as TGTGCCAGCAGCTTAGGTTGGGTTCGCGGGAGGGCCGGAAATGAGCAGTTCTTC. Its translation is CASSLGWVRGRAGNEQFF. The chain uses TRBV11-2 and TRBJ2-1; 9 bases are a match to TRBD2. CDR3 length equals 18 residues. The trim removed 1 base at V and 7 bases at J, leaving 14 bases unmatched. CDR1 and CDR2 (germline): SGHAT, FQNNGV.

The sample holds a few counts of this clonotype. The chain carries TRBV21-1 and TRBJ2-2. TRBV21-1 is noted as a pseudogene. The CDR3 length is 17 residues. The DNA for the CDR3 is TGTGCCATTAAGAGGAGTCAGACCTACTTGAACACCGGGGAGCTGTTTTTT. Its protein product is CAIKRSQTYLNTGELFF.

This clonotype was seen repeatedly, ten times or more. The CDR3 reads CASSLSYNEQFF. In nucleotides, the CDR3 is TGCGCCAGCAGCCTCAGCTACAATGAGCAGTTCTTC. This chain uses TRBV5-1 with TRBJ2-1; D is unresolved. The length of the CDR3 is 12 residues. V dropped 4 bases and J dropped 3 bases, with 5 bases sitting between them. Germline lookup yields CDR1 SGHRS and CDR2 YFSETQ.

This rearrangement joins TRBV5-1 to TRBJ2-7; D gene unclear. The V gene lost 5 bases and the J gene lost 0 bases, with 12 bases spanning the gap. Germline assignment: CDR1 SGHRS and CDR2 YFSETQ. The CDR3 spans 14 residues. DNA of the CDR3: TGCGCCAGCAGTGTGCGGCCGTCCTCCTACGAGCAGTACTTC. It translates to CASSVRPSSYEQYF.

This clonotype was recorded many times. The chain recombines TRBV5-1 with TRBJ2-2; weak D call: TRBD2 (6 bases). The length of the CDR3 is 20 residues. The germline V gene encodes CDR1 SGHRS and CDR2 YFSETQ. V was trimmed by 3 bases and J by 2 bases, leaving 26 bases between them. CDR3 nucleotide sequence: TGCGCCAGCAGCTCCCCGGGACTGCCCTTCCCCTCAACAAACACCGGGGAGCTGTTTTTT. Translation: CASSSPGLPFPSTNTGELFF.

The table lists this clonotype with a few counts. The chain uses TRBV7-9 and TRBJ1-5; D ambiguous. This CDR3 contains 12 residues. The V end lost 5 bases, the J end lost 3 bases, and 5 bases lay between the germline ends. CDR1 and CDR2 from the germline V gene are SEHNR and FQNEAQ (reference sequence). The DNA of the CDR3 is TGTGCCAGCAGCATCGTCAATCAGCCCCAGCATTTT. As protein: CASSIVNQPQHF.

This clonotype was observed at least ten times. This chain links TRBV7-9 with TRBJ2-5, with unresolved D. Germline CDR1 is SEHNR and CDR2 is FQNEAQ (reference sequence). This CDR3 has 12 residues. With 5 bases removed from V and 5 bases from J, the gap between germline ends came to 9 bases. The CDR3 sequence is CASSPESETQYF. CDR3 in DNA: TGTGCCAGCAGCCCCGAGAGTGAGACCCAGTACTTC. Together with reference TRBV7-9 and TRBJ2-5, the CDR3 gives the full variable domain: DTGVSQNPRHKITKRGQNVTFRCDPISEHNRLYWYRQTLGQGPEFLTYFQNEAQLEKSRLLSDRFSAERPKGSFSTLEIQRTEQGDSAMYLCASSPESETQYFGPGTRLLVL.